The clone carrying this T cell receptor (beta chain) was detected ten times or more. Its antigen is still unknown. Germline trimming cut 5 bases from V and 8 bases from J; bases unmatched to any gene: 12. The germline gives CDR1 LNHNV, CDR2 YYDKDF (reference sequence). The CDR3 contains 16 residues. This record belongs to a study of T cells in Graves' hyperthyroidism and ophthalmopathy. Study-level information: Prior to any treatment, at the point of initial diagnosis, peripheral blood was collected.

Study results and limitations: With a median lead of approximately 6.4 months before onset, the model predicted ophthalmopathy.

Researchers took RNA transcripts and amplified the TCR beta CDR3 regions from them. With the HTBI primer set, the TCR CDR3 went through a first round of RT-PCR. TCRdb reanalysed the multiplex PCR reads using MiXCR and keeps one entry per CDR3 protein. The sample has around 250,000 distinct CDR3 sequences, about 14% seen once. Predating any ophthalmopathy symptoms, the blood sample was taken at first hyperthyroidism diagnosis. The specimen sequenced was blood. The TCR comes from a woman aged 40 to 50 with Graves' hyperthyroidism that later progressed to Graves' ophthalmopathy. The chain joins TRBV15 to TRBJ2-1; 10 positions agree with TRBD2. The CDR3: CATSGLFPSGSDEQFF. The CDR3 region has the DNA TGTGCCACCAGCGGGCTGTTTCCTAGCGGGAGCGATGAGCAGTTCTTC. Full variable domain (rest looked up from reference TRBV15 and TRBJ2-1): DAMVIQNPRYQVTQFGKPVTLSCSQTLNHNVMYWYQQKSSQAPKLLFHYYDKDFNNEADTPDNFQSRRPNTSFCFLDIRSPGLGDTAMYLCATSGLFPSGSDEQFFGPGTRLTVL.